Presented here are 7 T cell receptor beta chains from one specimen sequenced in a study of tumor and adjacent non-tumor tissue in lung cancer. Three rounds of nested PCR, following a modified ARM-PCR protocol, produced the TCRbeta library. TCRdb reanalysed the multiplex PCR reads using MiXCR and keeps one entry per CDR3 protein. In the table there are tens of thousands of distinct CDR3 sequences, around 70% of which are singletons. RNA was extracted from bulk tissue without any cell sorting. The sample was lung tumor tissue. The source is a woman aged 65 to 85 with non-small cell lung cancer.

About this clonotype: At one of its ends the junction is not consistent with the germline gene, which may arise from a read error. The chain carries TRBV29-1 and TRBJ2-1, with TRBD2 as a possible D gene (5 bases). CDR3 length: 14 residues. From germline, CDR1 is SQVTM and CDR2 ANQGSEA. The CDR3 loop is CSVEPGFTNNELFF. The CDR3 region has the DNA TGTAGCGTCGAGCCCGGTTTTACTAACAATGAGCTGTTCTTC.

For this clonotype: Possible read error: a much larger clone is one base away. The V call is TRBV18, the J call TRBJ2-1; D could derive from TRBD1 or TRBD2 (6 bases each). This CDR3 has 12 residues. Germline-derived CDR1 and CDR2 are KGHSH and LQKENI. V was clipped by 2 bases and J by 9 bases, with 8 bases between them. The DNA for the CDR3 is TGTGCCAGCTCACCAAGGGGGGTTGAGCAGTTCTTC. Its translation is CASSPRGVEQFF.

This clonotype was detected many times. The CDR3 bases are TGCAGTGCTAGATTCGATTTTGAGCAGTTCTTC. It translates to CSARFDFEQFF. The V and J genes are TRBV20-1 and TRBJ2-1; D is ambiguous. The length of the CDR3 is 11 residues. Trimming removed 2 bases from V and 9 bases from J, with 8 bases in between. Germline V lookup: CDR1 DFQATT, CDR2 SNEGSKA (reference sequence).

Comment on this clonotype: An end of the junction differs from the germline gene, which may be a read error. This sequence joins TRBV11-3 and TRBJ2-1; 10 bases are shared with TRBD2. There are 15 residues in the CDR3. From germline, CDR1 is SGHNT and CDR2 YENEEA. CDR3 sequence (DNA): TGTGCCAGCTGCTTGGCTAGCGGGAGCTACAATGAGCAGTTATTC. It codes for CASCLASGSYNEQLF.

V and J are TRBV9 and TRBJ2-5, with D perhaps matching TRBD2 (7 bases). Germline V gives CDR1 SGDLS, CDR2 YYNGEE. The CDR3 is 16 residues long. V was shortened by 1 base and J by 5 bases, with 18 bases between the two germline ends. CDR3 sequence (DNA): TGTGCCAGCAGCGTATCCGGGGGGCGGGTAGGTGAGACCCAGTACTTC. This encodes CASSVSGGRVGETQYF.

The rearrangement links TRBV5-5 to TRBJ2-7; D gene uncertain. The CDR3 covers 12 residues. The germline gives CDR1 SGHKS, CDR2 YYEKEE (reference sequence). This chain's CDR3 is CVRSSGLYEQYF. The CDR3 nucleotides read TGTGTCAGGAGCTCGGGCCTCTACGAGCAGTACTTC.

With regard to this clonotype: One end of the junction does not line up with germline, which may come from a read error. This sequence joins TRBV19 and TRBJ2-3, with 9 nucleotides matching TRBD2. The CDR3 has 16 amino acids. Per germline, CDR1 LNHDA and CDR2 SQIVND (reference sequence). CDR3 protein: CDSSVTAGGGGDTQYF. The CDR3, as DNA: TGTGACAGTAGTGTGACTGCCGGCGGGGGGGGAGATACGCAGTATTTT. The full variable domain, completed using reference TRBV19 and TRBJ2-3, is DGGITQSPKYLFRKEGQNVTLSCEQNLNHDAMYWYRQDPGQGLRLIYYSQIVNDFQKGDIAEGYSVSREKKESFPLTVTSAQKNPTAFYLCDSSVTAGGGGDTQYFGPGTRLTVL.